These T cell receptor beta chains were read from a single sample in a study of T cell responses to AZD1222 COVID-19 vaccine. Sequencing used immunoSEQ multiplex PCR; TCRdb keeps in-frame clones, though not all of them. The data contain some 96,000 clones, about 88% of them seen just once; the ten biggest clones take up roughly 15%. The source was peripheral blood, collected 28 days after the second AZD1222 dose. Every receptor here comes from an adult who received the AZD1222 COVID-19 vaccine. CDR3s include the opening cysteine and the closing phenylalanine or tryptophan. Each record gives: J gene, V gene, clone size, D gene, CDR3 protein, CDR3 DNA. A D gene is named only where the DNA matches it firmly. The size entry is marked missing in some rows and otherwise reads once, few, many or a size class.

j_call: TRBJ1-2; v_call: TRBV30; clone_size: -; d_call: -; cdr3_aa: CAWSVAGANYGYTF; cdr3_nt: TGTGCCTGGAGTGTGGCAGGGGCAAACTATGGCTACACCTTC
j_call: TRBJ2-7; v_call: TRBV2; clone_size: many; d_call: TRBD2; cdr3_aa: CASSRLAGVDGEQYF; cdr3_nt: TGTGCCAGCAGCCGACTAGCGGGAGTAGACGGCGAGCAGTACTTC
j_call: TRBJ2-2; v_call: TRBV7-2; clone_size: once; d_call: -; cdr3_aa: CASKVASTNTGELFF; cdr3_nt: TGTGCCAGCAAGGTGGCTAGCACGAACACCGGGGAGCTGTTTTTT
j_call: TRBJ1-4; v_call: TRBV2; clone_size: -; d_call: -; cdr3_aa: CASSEVGVEKLFF; cdr3_nt: TGTGCCAGCAGTGAGGTGGGGGTCGAAAAACTGTTTTTT
j_call: TRBJ1-1; v_call: TRBV5-1; clone_size: -; d_call: TRBD1; cdr3_aa: CASSLGGQGNTEAFF; cdr3_nt: TGCGCCAGCAGCTTGGGAGGACAGGGGAACACTGAAGCTTTCTTT
j_call: TRBJ2-1; v_call: TRBV7-9; clone_size: -; d_call: -; cdr3_aa: CASTEQGAYNEQFF; cdr3_nt: TGTGCCAGCACTGAACAGGGTGCCTACAATGAGCAGTTCTTC
j_call: TRBJ2-5; v_call: TRBV2; clone_size: -; d_call: -; cdr3_aa: CASSEVRGETQYF; cdr3_nt: TGTGCCAGCAGTGAGGTCAGGGGAGAGACCCAGTACTTC
j_call: TRBJ2-5; v_call: TRBV29-1; clone_size: -; d_call: -; cdr3_aa: CSVAPGQKETQYF; cdr3_nt: TGCAGCGTTGCCCCGGGACAAAAAGAGACCCAGTACTTC
j_call: TRBJ2-2; v_call: TRBV19; clone_size: -; d_call: TRBD1; cdr3_aa: CAISTGQGTGELFF; cdr3_nt: TGTGCCATTTCGACGGGACAGGGGACCGGGGAGCTGTTTTTT
j_call: TRBJ2-1; v_call: TRBV27; clone_size: -; d_call: TRBD2; cdr3_aa: CASWTLTSGRAGEQFF; cdr3_nt: TGTGCCAGCTGGACCCTGACTAGCGGGAGGGCCGGTGAGCAGTTCTTC
j_call: TRBJ2-1; v_call: TRBV6-6; clone_size: once; d_call: TRBD2; cdr3_aa: CASSYDSGRGRNEQFF; cdr3_nt: TGTGCCAGCAGTTACGATAGCGGGAGGGGTAGAAATGAGCAGTTCTTC
j_call: TRBJ1-5; v_call: TRBV3-1/TRBV3-2; clone_size: -; d_call: -; cdr3_aa: CASSPRGGNQPQHF; cdr3_nt: TGTGCCAGCAGCCCTCGGGGGGGTAATCAGCCCCAGCATTTT
j_call: TRBJ2-1; v_call: TRBV7-2; clone_size: -; d_call: -; cdr3_aa: CASSSGTEYNEQFF; cdr3_nt: TGTGCCAGCAGCTCTGGGACGGAGTACAATGAGCAGTTCTTC
j_call: TRBJ1-6; v_call: TRBV5-1; clone_size: once; d_call: TRBD1; cdr3_aa: CASSIGDRVNSPLHF; cdr3_nt: TGCGCCAGCAGCATCGGGGACAGGGTAAATTCACCCCTCCACTTT
j_call: TRBJ2-1; v_call: TRBV11-2; clone_size: -; d_call: TRBD2; cdr3_aa: CASSYRTSVYNEQFF; cdr3_nt: TGTGCCAGCAGTTATAGGACTAGCGTATACAATGAGCAGTTCTTC
j_call: TRBJ1-5; v_call: TRBV6-1; clone_size: -; d_call: -; cdr3_aa: CASSELSSNQPQHF; cdr3_nt: TGTGCCAGCAGTGAACTCTCTAGCAATCAGCCCCAGCATTTT
j_call: TRBJ1-2; v_call: TRBV5-1; clone_size: -; d_call: -; cdr3_aa: CASSGPAGGYTF; cdr3_nt: TGCGCCAGCTCAGGGCCCGCGGGTGGCTACACCTTC
j_call: TRBJ1-1; v_call: TRBV7-9; clone_size: -; d_call: TRBD1; cdr3_aa: CASSPGQGARNTEAFF; cdr3_nt: TGTGCCAGCAGCCCGGGACAGGGGGCTCGGAACACTGAAGCTTTCTTT
j_call: TRBJ2-2; v_call: TRBV5-4; clone_size: -; d_call: -; cdr3_aa: CASSPNVGAGELFF; cdr3_nt: TGTGCCAGCAGCCCCAACGTAGGGGCCGGGGAGCTGTTTTTT
j_call: TRBJ1-2; v_call: TRBV12-5; clone_size: few; d_call: -; cdr3_aa: CASGLVMGVYGYTF; cdr3_nt: TGTGCTAGTGGTTTGGTTATGGGTGTCTATGGCTACACCTTC
j_call: TRBJ2-3; v_call: TRBV7-9; clone_size: -; d_call: TRBD2; cdr3_aa: CASSLELAVNTQYF; cdr3_nt: TGTGCCAGCAGCTTAGAACTAGCGGTAAATACGCAGTATTTT
j_call: TRBJ2-7; v_call: TRBV11-2; clone_size: -; d_call: TRBD1; cdr3_aa: CASSLGQGGEQYF; cdr3_nt: TGTGCCAGCAGCCTGGGACAGGGGGGCGAGCAGTACTTC
j_call: TRBJ2-3; v_call: TRBV4-1; clone_size: -; d_call: TRBD2; cdr3_aa: CASSQAALAGVRDTQYF; cdr3_nt: TGCGCCAGCAGCCAAGCAGCACTAGCGGGAGTGAGGGATACGCAGTATTTT
j_call: TRBJ2-7; v_call: TRBV19; clone_size: -; d_call: TRBD1; cdr3_aa: CASSMVGTGNEQYF; cdr3_nt: TGTGCCAGTAGTATGGTCGGGACAGGTAACGAGCAGTACTTC
j_call: TRBJ1-2; v_call: TRBV19; clone_size: -; d_call: -; cdr3_aa: CASSIRQANYGYTF; cdr3_nt: TGTGCCAGTAGTATTCGACAGGCGAACTATGGCTACACCTTC
j_call: TRBJ1-2; v_call: TRBV25-1; clone_size: -; d_call: -; cdr3_aa: CASSGTGYGYTF; cdr3_nt: TGTGCCAGCAGTGGGACGGGGTATGGCTACACCTTC
j_call: TRBJ1-1; v_call: TRBV5-1; clone_size: -; d_call: -; cdr3_aa: CASSLGSENTEAFF; cdr3_nt: TGCGCCAGCAGCTTGGGCAGCGAGAACACTGAAGCTTTCTTT
j_call: TRBJ2-7; v_call: TRBV7-2; clone_size: -; d_call: -; cdr3_aa: CASSLVGGIEQYF; cdr3_nt: TGTGCCAGCAGCTTAGTGGGAGGTATCGAGCAGTACTTC
j_call: TRBJ2-7; v_call: TRBV30; clone_size: -; d_call: TRBD1; cdr3_aa: CAWKVRDRVNEQYF; cdr3_nt: TGTGCCTGGAAAGTCCGGGACAGGGTTAACGAGCAGTACTTC
j_call: TRBJ1-6; v_call: TRBV7-3; clone_size: few; d_call: -; cdr3_aa: CASSLTYNSPLHF; cdr3_nt: TGTGCCAGCAGCTTAACCTATAATTCACCCCTCCACTTT
j_call: TRBJ1-5; v_call: TRBV5-5; clone_size: -; d_call: -; cdr3_aa: CASSPDGWGNQPQHF; cdr3_nt: TGTGCCAGCAGTCCCGACGGTTGGGGGAATCAGCCCCAGCATTTT
j_call: TRBJ1-1; v_call: TRBV20-1; clone_size: -; d_call: TRBD1; cdr3_aa: CSASPGGTEAFF; cdr3_nt: TGCAGTGCTAGTCCAGGGGGCACTGAAGCTTTCTTT
j_call: TRBJ2-2; v_call: TRBV6-1; clone_size: -; d_call: -; cdr3_aa: CASSEGVGTGSQGSHTGELFF; cdr3_nt: TGTGCCAGCAGTGAAGGGGTTGGGACGGGGTCACAGGGAAGCCACACCGGGGAGCTGTTTTTT
j_call: TRBJ2-3; v_call: TRBV5-5; clone_size: once; d_call: -; cdr3_aa: CASSFGAPGKGDTQYF; cdr3_nt: TGTGCCAGCAGCTTTGGGGCCCCAGGGAAGGGAGATACGCAGTATTTT
j_call: TRBJ1-2; v_call: TRBV18; clone_size: few; d_call: -; cdr3_aa: CASSPDNYYGYTF; cdr3_nt: TGTGCCAGCTCACCCGACAACTACTATGGCTACACCTTC
j_call: TRBJ1-5; v_call: TRBV30; clone_size: -; d_call: -; cdr3_aa: CALDISQGDQPQHF; cdr3_nt: TGTGCCTTGGACATATCTCAGGGAGATCAGCCCCAGCATTTT
j_call: TRBJ1-3; v_call: TRBV12-5; clone_size: once; d_call: -; cdr3_aa: CASGPSEDTIYF; cdr3_nt: TGTGCTAGTGGTCCCAGTGAGGACACCATATATTTT
j_call: TRBJ1-3; v_call: TRBV9; clone_size: once; d_call: -; cdr3_aa: CASSYLEQAGNTIYF; cdr3_nt: TGTGCCAGCAGCTACCTAGAACAAGCTGGAAACACCATATATTTT
j_call: TRBJ2-7; v_call: TRBV7-6; clone_size: once; d_call: -; cdr3_aa: CASSRGLPYEQYF; cdr3_nt: TGTGCCAGCAGCCGAGGACTACCCTACGAGCAGTACTTC
j_call: TRBJ1-2; v_call: TRBV7-8; clone_size: -; d_call: TRBD1; cdr3_aa: CASSPTGRGYTF; cdr3_nt: TGTGCCAGCAGCCCGACAGGGCGAGGCTACACCTTC
j_call: TRBJ2-7; v_call: TRBV27; clone_size: -; d_call: TRBD2; cdr3_aa: CASSLMTAGGPSEQYF; cdr3_nt: TGTGCCAGCAGTTTAATGACAGCGGGAGGGCCTAGCGAGCAGTACTTC
j_call: TRBJ1-1; v_call: TRBV30; clone_size: -; d_call: -; cdr3_aa: CAWNYWVTEAFF; cdr3_nt: TGTGCCTGGAATTACTGGGTCACTGAAGCTTTCTTT
j_call: TRBJ2-1; v_call: TRBV10-3; clone_size: -; d_call: -; cdr3_aa: CAISGTLDVNNEQFF; cdr3_nt: TGTGCCATCAGTGGGACATTAGACGTCAACAATGAGCAGTTCTTC
j_call: TRBJ1-3; v_call: TRBV6-5; clone_size: -; d_call: -; cdr3_aa: CASARGGGRNTIYF; cdr3_nt: TGTGCCAGCGCCCGGGGGGGAGGTAGAAACACCATATATTTT
j_call: TRBJ2-7; v_call: TRBV7-2; clone_size: -; d_call: -; cdr3_aa: CASSFQVNYEQYF; cdr3_nt: TGTGCCAGCAGCTTTCAAGTTAATTACGAGCAGTACTTC
j_call: TRBJ1-2; v_call: TRBV24-1; clone_size: -; d_call: -; cdr3_aa: CATSQVNYGYTF; cdr3_nt: TGTGCCACCAGTCAGGTCAACTATGGCTACACCTTC
j_call: TRBJ1-1; v_call: TRBV5-8; clone_size: -; d_call: TRBD1; cdr3_aa: CASSSLTGVNTEAFF; cdr3_nt: TGTGCCAGCAGCTCCCTGACAGGGGTGAACACTGAAGCTTTCTTT
j_call: TRBJ1-4; v_call: TRBV5-5; clone_size: -; d_call: -; cdr3_aa: CASSRGFGTDEKLFF; cdr3_nt: TGTGCCAGCAGCCGTGGGTTCGGGACTGATGAAAAACTGTTTTTT
j_call: TRBJ1-1; v_call: TRBV5-6; clone_size: few; d_call: -; cdr3_aa: CASSLVGAGALGAFF; cdr3_nt: TGTGCCAGCAGCTTGGTGGGGGCCGGGGCGCTAGGGGCTTTCTTT
j_call: TRBJ2-2; v_call: TRBV11-3; clone_size: -; d_call: -; cdr3_aa: CASSLVVYGELFF; cdr3_nt: TGTGCCAGCAGCTTAGTGGTTTACGGGGAGCTGTTTTTT
j_call: TRBJ2-3; v_call: TRBV14; clone_size: -; d_call: -; cdr3_aa: CASSPRVGTTDTQYF; cdr3_nt: TGTGCCAGCAGCCCGCGAGTCGGTACCACAGATACGCAGTATTTT
j_call: TRBJ2-7; v_call: TRBV5-1; clone_size: -; d_call: TRBD2; cdr3_aa: CASSLDGRGDEQYF; cdr3_nt: TGCGCCAGCAGCTTGGACGGGAGGGGGGACGAGCAGTACTTC
j_call: TRBJ1-5; v_call: TRBV4-1; clone_size: -; d_call: -; cdr3_aa: CASSQGDGSNQPQHF; cdr3_nt: TGCGCCAGCAGCCAGGGGGACGGAAGCAATCAGCCCCAGCATTTT
j_call: TRBJ2-6; v_call: TRBV5-5; clone_size: -; d_call: -; cdr3_aa: CASSLNRLSSGANVLTF; cdr3_nt: TGTGCCAGCAGCTTGAACAGGTTGTCGTCTGGGGCCAACGTCCTGACTTTC
j_call: TRBJ1-2; v_call: TRBV5-4; clone_size: few; d_call: TRBD1; cdr3_aa: CASSADRGNNYGYTF; cdr3_nt: TGTGCCAGCAGCGCCGACAGGGGAAATAACTATGGCTACACCTTC
j_call: TRBJ1-5; v_call: TRBV15; clone_size: -; d_call: -; cdr3_aa: CATSRVGEKRNQPQHF; cdr3_nt: TGTGCCACCAGCAGAGTCGGGGAGAAGCGCAATCAGCCCCAGCATTTT
j_call: TRBJ1-5; v_call: TRBV10-3; clone_size: few; d_call: TRBD1; cdr3_aa: CAIRTGADQPQHF; cdr3_nt: TGTGCCATCAGGACAGGGGCTGATCAGCCCCAGCATTTT
j_call: TRBJ1-4; v_call: TRBV14; clone_size: -; d_call: -; cdr3_aa: CASSPRVREKLFF; cdr3_nt: TGTGCCAGCAGCCCCAGGGTCAGGGAAAAACTGTTTTTT
j_call: TRBJ1-3; v_call: TRBV30; clone_size: -; d_call: -; cdr3_aa: CAWSVGGSGNTIYF; cdr3_nt: TGTGCCTGGAGTGTAGGGGGTTCTGGAAACACCATATATTTT